The next 32 T cell receptor beta chains were all read from a single sample in a study of cytomegalovirus exposure and HLA in healthy donors. The PCR employed 60 Vbeta primers together with 13 Jbeta primers. The data were produced by immunoSEQ multiplex PCR, yet TCRdb's version contains in-frame clones alone and is incomplete. The sample lists around 100,000 clones; approximately 71% were seen once. Source material: PBMCs. The receptors come from a male donor in good health and CMV-seropositive.

The V call is TRBV6-1, the J call TRBJ2-5; 8 bases are shared with TRBD1. The J call may be faulty, since TRBJ2-7 better matches the DNA end. Germline CDR1 and CDR2: MNHNS and SASEGT. The CDR3 has 14 amino acids. CDR3 nucleotides: TGTGCCAGCAGTTTATCAGGGGGCAGCAACGAGCAGTACTTC. Its translation: CASSLSGGSNEQYF.

This sequence joins TRBV6-6 and TRBJ2-7, with 9 bases aligning to TRBD1. Germline assignment: CDR1 MNHNY and CDR2 SVGAGI (reference sequence). The trim removed 0 bases at V and 7 bases at J, leaving 7 bases unmatched. The CDR3 totals 15 residues. For the CDR3, the DNA is TGTGCCAGCAGTTACTCGGTACAGGGGGCGGGAGAGCAGTACTTC. Encoded protein: CASSYSVQGAGEQYF.

This chain uses TRBV27 with TRBJ2-1; D unclear. The CDR3 length is 16 residues. The germline CDR1 and CDR2 sequences are MNHEY and SMNVEV (reference sequence). Between the trimmed V and J ends, which lost 5 bases and 1 base, there was a span of 15 bases. CDR3 sequence (DNA): TGTGCCAGCAGTCCAGACTCATATAATTCCTACAATGAGCAGTTCTTC. As protein: CASSPDSYNSYNEQFF.

This clone was found a few times. V usage is TRBV28 and J usage is TRBJ1-1; 9 bases agree with TRBD1. This CDR3 region has 14 residues. V shed 6 bases and J 12 bases; nucleotides not matched to a gene: 14. Germline-derived CDR1 and CDR2 are MDHEN and SYDVKM. This chain's CDR3 is CASRTTGGVQKTFF. The DNA for the CDR3 is TGTGCCAGCAGGACCACAGGGGGCGTCCAGAAGACTTTCTTT.

This clone was recorded a few times. J is TRBJ1-1 and V is TRBV30; 9 bases are a match to TRBD1. The CDR3 spans 17 residues. Germline V gene sequence: CDR1 GTSNPN, CDR2 SVGIG (reference sequence). Trimming removed 4 bases from V and 2 bases from J; junction bases left unmatched: 14. Written as DNA, the CDR3 is TGTGCCTGGATCTCCCGGACAGGGGAGGGGGGAAACACTGAAGCTTTCTTT. Its protein product is CAWISRTGEGGNTEAFF.

The chain employs TRBV28 and TRBJ2-7, with D maybe TRBD1 (5 bases). Per germline, CDR1 MDHEN and CDR2 SYDVKM. This CDR3 is built from 13 residues. The V end was cut by 5 bases, the J end by 4 bases, with 12 bases between. CDR3 nucleotides: TGTGCCAGCAGTCGGCGACAGACATACGAGCAGTACTTC. The encoded protein is CASSRRQTYEQYF.

J is TRBJ1-3 and V is TRBV7-8, with TRBD1 matching 8 bases. CDR1 is SGHVS, CDR2 FQNEAQ, per germline. The J segment lost 0 bases and the V segment lost 5 bases, leaving 6 bases of the junction unmatched. CDR3 size: 16 residues. The CDR3 DNA is TGTGCCAGCAGCCCAGGACAGGGAAACTCTGGAAACACCATATATTTT. Amino acid sequence: CASSPGQGNSGNTIYF.

The rearrangement joins TRBV6-6 to TRBJ2-2, with D unresolved. The CDR3 consists of 13 residues. V was shortened by 4 bases and J by 4 bases, with 7 bases between the two germline ends. Germline CDR1 reads MNHNY; CDR2 reads SVGAGI (reference sequence). CDR3: CASSSVFTGELFF. CDR3 sequence (DNA): TGTGCCAGCAGTTCGGTCTTCACCGGGGAGCTGTTTTTT.

CDR3 amino acids: CASSQTGVGKNIQYF. The CDR3 DNA reads as TGTGCCAGCAGTCAGACCGGGGTGGGCAAAAACATTCAGTACTTC. This chain connects TRBV6-5 to TRBJ2-4; D is perhaps TRBD2 (5 bases). This CDR3 comprises 15 residues. V lost 5 bases and J 3 bases, leaving 14 bases between the germline ends. The germline gives CDR1 MNHEY, CDR2 SVGAGI.

To note about this clone: Since a much larger clone is just one base distant, this may be a read error. This chain uses TRBV5-1 with TRBJ2-7; the match to TRBD2 covers 9 bases. Germline V lookup: CDR1 SGHRS, CDR2 YFSETQ. The CDR3 has 13 residues. CDR3 amino acids: CASSFTSGYDQYF. In nucleotides, the CDR3 is TGCGCCAGCAGCTTTACTAGCGGGTACGACCAGTACTTC.

CDR3 amino acids: CAWGLAISYNEQFF. The CDR3 nucleotides read TGTGCCTGGGGGCTAGCGATCTCCTACAATGAGCAGTTCTTC. The chain uses TRBV30 and TRBJ2-1, with D perhaps TRBD2 (6 bases). The germline V gene has CDR1 GTSNPN and CDR2 SVGIG (reference sequence). V was cut by 5 bases and J by 0 bases, with 11 bases left in between. The CDR3 consists of 14 residues.

V usage is TRBV28 and J usage is TRBJ2-7; 8 positions agree with TRBD2. The CDR3 runs to 13 residues. V lost 6 bases, J lost 9 bases, and 10 bases stayed unmatched. Germline CDR1 is MDHEN and CDR2 is SYDVKM. The CDR3 sequence: CASSKAGVRWQYF. In DNA, the CDR3 is TGTGCCAGCAGCAAAGCGGGAGTCCGCTGGCAGTACTTC.

This chain joins TRBV28 and TRBJ2-3; 9 nucleotides match TRBD2. The CDR3 length is 19 residues. Germline V gene sequence: CDR1 MDHEN, CDR2 SYDVKM. V gave up 3 bases and J gave up 0 bases; unmatched junction bases: 13. CDR3 DNA: TGTGCCAGCAGTTTCCCCCCTGGGGGTAGCGGGGGTAGCACAGATACGCAGTATTTT. Translating gives CASSFPPGGSGGSTDTQYF.

In the case of this clone: The same CDR3 can be traced to other DNA sequences in this sample. The V call is TRBV19, the J call TRBJ2-5, with D uncertain. The V and J ends lost 1 base and 1 base respectively, with 4 bases between them. Germline V gene sequence: CDR1 LNHDA, CDR2 SQIVND (reference sequence). CDR3 length: 13 residues. In DNA, the CDR3 is TGTGCCAGTAGTATAGGACTCCAAGAGACCCAGTACTTC. This codes for CASSIGLQETQYF.

This chain joins TRBV11-2 and TRBJ2-5; TRBD1 agrees at 7 bases. The J call could be wrong; TRBJ2-7 is a better fit for the DNA end. Germline loops: CDR1 SGHAT, CDR2 FQNNGV. The CDR3 contains 16 residues. CDR3 residues: CASSLRGLSSSYEQYF. The CDR3 region has the DNA TGTGCCAGCAGCTTGAGGGGGCTATCGTCCTCCTACGAGCAGTACTTC.

The CDR3 coding sequence is TGCGCCAGCAGCCAAGAGTCGGACTACCGCTATGGCTACACCTTC. Its translation is CASSQESDYRYGYTF. This sequence joins TRBV4-1 and TRBJ1-2; D unclear. The CDR3 runs 15 residues. Germline V gene sequence: CDR1 MGHRA, CDR2 YSYEKL. V was trimmed by 0 bases and J by 4 bases, leaving 12 bases between them.

J is TRBJ2-2 and V is TRBV28, with D possibly TRBD2 on 5 matching bases. The CDR3 is 13 amino acids. Germline assignment: CDR1 MDHEN and CDR2 SYDVKM. V lost 7 bases, J lost 1 base, and 7 bases lay in between. Here the CDR3 DNA reads TGTGCCAGCATCGGGGAGAACACCGGGGAGCTGTTTTTT. Protein: CASIGENTGELFF. Looking up the rest from reference TRBV28 and TRBJ2-2 gives the full variable domain: DVKVTQSSRYLVKRTGEKVFLECVQDMDHENMFWYRQDPGLGLRLIYFSYDVKMKEKGDIPEGYSVSREKKERFSLILESASTNQTSMYLCASIGENTGELFFGEGSRLTVL.

The V call is TRBV2, the J call TRBJ1-5, with D perhaps TRBD1 (6 bases). V was trimmed by 4 bases and J by 1 base, leaving 8 bases between them. The CDR3 totals 14 residues. CDR1 SNHLY and CDR2 FYNNEI come from the germline V gene. The CDR3 coding sequence is TGTGCCAGCAGTGTTCAGGGGAGCAATCAGCCCCAGCATTTT. It yields the protein CASSVQGSNQPQHF.

J is TRBJ2-1 and V is TRBV19, with 14 positions matching TRBD2. CDR3 length equals 18 residues. Trimming at V came to 4 bases and at J to 5 bases, leaving 10 bases not matched to a gene. Germline V gene data show CDR1 as LNHDA and CDR2 as SQIVND (reference sequence). Here the CDR3 reads CASSRGLAGGNPDNEQFF. The DNA of the CDR3 is TGTGCCAGTAGTAGAGGACTAGCGGGAGGAAATCCCGACAATGAGCAGTTCTTC.

This clone was observed once. The chain recombines TRBV4-2 with TRBJ2-7; 7 nucleotides align to TRBD2. Germline trimming cut 1 base from V and 2 bases from J; bases unmatched to any gene: 8. Germline CDR1 is LGHNA and CDR2 is YNFKEQ. CDR3 size: 16 residues. CDR3 sequence: CASSQVSAGNPYEQYF. CDR3 in DNA: TGTGCCAGCAGCCAAGTGTCAGCGGGAAACCCCTACGAGCAGTACTTC.

About this clone itself: Other DNA sequences of this sample code for an identical CDR3. The chain employs TRBV29-1 and TRBJ1-1; 9 positions match TRBD1. The trim removed 6 bases at V and 0 bases at J, leaving 14 bases unmatched. The CDR3 spans 17 residues. Germline V gives CDR1 SQVTM, CDR2 ANQGSEA. The DNA of the CDR3 is TGCAGCGTCCCAAAGACCGGGACAGGGACTATGAACACTGAAGCTTTCTTT. Amino acids: CSVPKTGTGTMNTEAFF.

This chain links TRBV7-9 with TRBJ2-1; D unclear. Looked up from germline, CDR1 is SEHNR and CDR2 is FQNEAQ (reference sequence). Trimming took off 10 bases at V and 10 bases at J, with 23 bases between the two ends. This CDR3 has 14 residues. CDR3 protein: CATPKELLGQEQFF. DNA of the CDR3: TGTGCCACCCCCAAAGAACTTCTGGGCCAAGAGCAGTTCTTC.

The rearrangement links TRBV6-5 to TRBJ1-2; TRBD1 is a possible D gene (6 bases). The ends were cut back, 0 bases at V and 2 bases at J, with 10 bases in the middle. This CDR3 is 15 amino acids long. Germline V gene data show CDR1 as MNHEY and CDR2 as SVGAGI. The CDR3 region is CASSYSAGDNYGYTF. Written as DNA, the CDR3 is TGTGCCAGCAGTTACTCGGCAGGGGACAACTATGGCTACACCTTC.

This chain links TRBV7-2 with TRBJ2-2; 7 bases fit TRBD2. V shed 5 bases, J shed 6 bases, and the junction held 3 bases outside the gene matches. The CDR3 length is 13 residues. Germline assignment: CDR1 SGHTA and CDR2 FQGNSA. The CDR3 bases are TGTGCCAGCAGCCCCGCGGGGGCCGGGGAGCTGTTTTTT. This gives the protein CASSPAGAGELFF.

V and J are TRBV16 and TRBJ2-7; TRBD1 matches at 7 bases. CDR1 is KGHSY and CDR2 is FQNENV in the germline V gene. V lost 1 base and J lost 5; bases outside the gene matches: 5. The CDR3 loop spans 14 amino acids. The DNA of the CDR3 is TGTGCCAGCAGCCAATTGGCAGGGGGTGACGAGCAGTACTTC. It translates to CASSQLAGGDEQYF.

The chain has TRBV7-2 and TRBJ2-1; TRBD2 might be the D (6 bases). Trimming stripped 8 bases from V and 1 base from J, with 15 bases between. The CDR3 covers 15 residues. Germline assignment: CDR1 SGHTA and CDR2 FQGNSA. CDR3 in amino acids: CASGGLGGSYNEQFF. CDR3 coding DNA: TGTGCCAGCGGGGGGTTGGGGGGATCCTACAATGAGCAGTTCTTC.

The V and J genes are TRBV9 and TRBJ2-7, with D possibly being TRBD2 (5 bases). The CDR3 sequence is 15 residues long. Trimming pared 0 bases from V and 3 bases from J, leaving 13 bases between. The germline V gene has CDR1 SGDLS and CDR2 YYNGEE. Here the CDR3 DNA reads TGTGCCAGCAGCGTAGGCCTACACGGGAACTACGAGCAGTACTTC. Its protein is CASSVGLHGNYEQYF.

This chain connects TRBV18 to TRBJ2-2, with D maybe TRBD1 (6 bases). Trimming left V 4 bases short and J 4 bases short, with 7 bases between. The length of the CDR3 is 13 residues. Germline assignment: CDR1 KGHSH and CDR2 LQKENI. The CDR3 is CASSLQGTGELFF. DNA for the CDR3: TGTGCCAGCTCACTACAGGGCACCGGGGAGCTGTTTTTT.

This chain links TRBV4-3 with TRBJ2-5; possible D gene TRBD2, 6 bases. The CDR3 has 16 amino acids. CDR1 LGHNA and CDR2 YSLEER come from the germline V gene. Between the trimmed V and J ends, which lost 1 base and 1 base, there was a span of 13 bases. The CDR3 here is CASSQVRGRGQETQYF. CDR3 coding DNA: TGCGCCAGCAGCCAAGTCCGGGGGAGAGGCCAAGAGACCCAGTACTTC.

V gene TRBV9 combines with J gene TRBJ1-2, with TRBD1 identical over 9 bases. The CDR3 extends over 15 amino acids. V trimming: 0 bases; J trimming: 3 bases; junction bases outside the gene matches: 3. CDR1 is SGDLS and CDR2 is YYNGEE in the germline V gene. The DNA of the CDR3 is TGTGCCAGCAGCGTAGGACAGGGGGACTACTATGGCTACACCTTC. Its protein is CASSVGQGDYYGYTF.

V usage is TRBV30 and J usage is TRBJ2-1; 15 nucleotides match TRBD2. The J segment lost 8 bases and the V segment lost 2 bases, leaving 7 bases of the junction unmatched. Germline-derived CDR1 and CDR2 are GTSNPN and SVGIG (reference sequence). This CDR3 has 16 amino acids. The CDR3 region is CAWSLGTSGRRDEQFF. The CDR3 coding sequence is TGTGCCTGGAGTCTTGGGACTAGCGGGAGGAGGGATGAGCAGTTCTTC.

V and J are TRBV6-5 and TRBJ2-5, with 14 nucleotides matching TRBD2. CDR1 and CDR2 from the germline V gene are MNHEY and SVGAGI. Losses at the gene ends were 5 bases for V and 5 bases for J; bases not matched to a gene: 4. The length of the CDR3 is 15 residues. CDR3 residues: CASSRLAGGYETQYF. The CDR3 nucleotides are TGTGCCAGCAGTAGACTAGCGGGAGGGTACGAGACCCAGTACTTC.